The sample holds one count of the clone carrying this T cell receptor (beta chain). Antigen unknown. For the second PCR, which ran for about 6 to 12 cycles, a sample-barcoded 5' primer and a J-beta primer mix were used. MiXCR was run by TCRdb on the 5' RACE reads, yielding one entry per CDR3 protein. The repertoire holds roughly 730,000 distinct CDR3 sequences, approximately 53% seen once, with about a quarter in the top ten. The data stem from a study of blood T cells in healthy people across ages. Across the study: Template switching retrieved approximately one barcoded beta molecule for each two T cells. Study observations and caveats: When set beside aged donors, long-lived donors presented more naive CD4+ cells and higher diversity.

The authors drew 8 to 10 milliliters of peripheral blood from each donor. A minimum of 6.5 million PBMCs was isolated per sample. The germline V gene has CDR1 MNHEY and CDR2 SVGEGT. V dropped 0 bases and J dropped 0 bases, with 12 bases sitting between them. There are 16 residues in the CDR3. The sample was blood. The chain carries TRBV6-2 or TRBV6-3 and TRBJ2-7; D perhaps matches TRBD2 (6 bases). The sequence was collected from a middle-aged man in good health. The CDR3 loop reads CASSYSTGGASYEQYF. CDR3 coding DNA: TGTGCCAGCAGTTACTCGACTGGCGGGGCCTCCTACGAGCAGTACTTC.